This T cell receptor beta chain was captured by sequencing in a study of T-cell memory formation after mild COVID-19. Study-level results: Those CD4+ clones that contracted were mainly in CM and EM (CD8+ ones in EMRA). Contracting clones from day 15 to 85 had balanced CD4/CD8; later expanders favoured CD4+.

This clonotype occurred a few times. Its antigen is as yet unknown. The germline V gene encodes CDR1 SSHAT and CDR2 FNYEAQ (reference sequence). Trimming shortened V by 1 base and J by 1 base, and 10 bases separated the two germline ends. This CDR3 is built from 15 residues. 5'RACE primed from the constant segment yielded TCR alpha and TCR beta cDNA libraries bearing sample barcodes and UMIs. TCRdb itself ran the 5' RACE reads through MiXCR, one entry per CDR3 protein. The sample yields roughly 150,000 distinct CDR3 sequences, approximately 14% seen once. The receptor's source is an adult woman who had mild COVID-19 (a few samples of this study predate the infection). Cell type and time point are not known. The sample comprised PBMCs or a T cell subset sorted from them (not recorded which). The chain couples TRBV7-7 to TRBJ2-5; the D call may be TRBD1 or TRBD2 (5 bases each). CDR3 region: CASSLDSGPQETQYF. CDR3 coding DNA: TGTGCCAGCAGCTTAGATTCGGGGCCCCAAGAGACCCAGTACTTC.